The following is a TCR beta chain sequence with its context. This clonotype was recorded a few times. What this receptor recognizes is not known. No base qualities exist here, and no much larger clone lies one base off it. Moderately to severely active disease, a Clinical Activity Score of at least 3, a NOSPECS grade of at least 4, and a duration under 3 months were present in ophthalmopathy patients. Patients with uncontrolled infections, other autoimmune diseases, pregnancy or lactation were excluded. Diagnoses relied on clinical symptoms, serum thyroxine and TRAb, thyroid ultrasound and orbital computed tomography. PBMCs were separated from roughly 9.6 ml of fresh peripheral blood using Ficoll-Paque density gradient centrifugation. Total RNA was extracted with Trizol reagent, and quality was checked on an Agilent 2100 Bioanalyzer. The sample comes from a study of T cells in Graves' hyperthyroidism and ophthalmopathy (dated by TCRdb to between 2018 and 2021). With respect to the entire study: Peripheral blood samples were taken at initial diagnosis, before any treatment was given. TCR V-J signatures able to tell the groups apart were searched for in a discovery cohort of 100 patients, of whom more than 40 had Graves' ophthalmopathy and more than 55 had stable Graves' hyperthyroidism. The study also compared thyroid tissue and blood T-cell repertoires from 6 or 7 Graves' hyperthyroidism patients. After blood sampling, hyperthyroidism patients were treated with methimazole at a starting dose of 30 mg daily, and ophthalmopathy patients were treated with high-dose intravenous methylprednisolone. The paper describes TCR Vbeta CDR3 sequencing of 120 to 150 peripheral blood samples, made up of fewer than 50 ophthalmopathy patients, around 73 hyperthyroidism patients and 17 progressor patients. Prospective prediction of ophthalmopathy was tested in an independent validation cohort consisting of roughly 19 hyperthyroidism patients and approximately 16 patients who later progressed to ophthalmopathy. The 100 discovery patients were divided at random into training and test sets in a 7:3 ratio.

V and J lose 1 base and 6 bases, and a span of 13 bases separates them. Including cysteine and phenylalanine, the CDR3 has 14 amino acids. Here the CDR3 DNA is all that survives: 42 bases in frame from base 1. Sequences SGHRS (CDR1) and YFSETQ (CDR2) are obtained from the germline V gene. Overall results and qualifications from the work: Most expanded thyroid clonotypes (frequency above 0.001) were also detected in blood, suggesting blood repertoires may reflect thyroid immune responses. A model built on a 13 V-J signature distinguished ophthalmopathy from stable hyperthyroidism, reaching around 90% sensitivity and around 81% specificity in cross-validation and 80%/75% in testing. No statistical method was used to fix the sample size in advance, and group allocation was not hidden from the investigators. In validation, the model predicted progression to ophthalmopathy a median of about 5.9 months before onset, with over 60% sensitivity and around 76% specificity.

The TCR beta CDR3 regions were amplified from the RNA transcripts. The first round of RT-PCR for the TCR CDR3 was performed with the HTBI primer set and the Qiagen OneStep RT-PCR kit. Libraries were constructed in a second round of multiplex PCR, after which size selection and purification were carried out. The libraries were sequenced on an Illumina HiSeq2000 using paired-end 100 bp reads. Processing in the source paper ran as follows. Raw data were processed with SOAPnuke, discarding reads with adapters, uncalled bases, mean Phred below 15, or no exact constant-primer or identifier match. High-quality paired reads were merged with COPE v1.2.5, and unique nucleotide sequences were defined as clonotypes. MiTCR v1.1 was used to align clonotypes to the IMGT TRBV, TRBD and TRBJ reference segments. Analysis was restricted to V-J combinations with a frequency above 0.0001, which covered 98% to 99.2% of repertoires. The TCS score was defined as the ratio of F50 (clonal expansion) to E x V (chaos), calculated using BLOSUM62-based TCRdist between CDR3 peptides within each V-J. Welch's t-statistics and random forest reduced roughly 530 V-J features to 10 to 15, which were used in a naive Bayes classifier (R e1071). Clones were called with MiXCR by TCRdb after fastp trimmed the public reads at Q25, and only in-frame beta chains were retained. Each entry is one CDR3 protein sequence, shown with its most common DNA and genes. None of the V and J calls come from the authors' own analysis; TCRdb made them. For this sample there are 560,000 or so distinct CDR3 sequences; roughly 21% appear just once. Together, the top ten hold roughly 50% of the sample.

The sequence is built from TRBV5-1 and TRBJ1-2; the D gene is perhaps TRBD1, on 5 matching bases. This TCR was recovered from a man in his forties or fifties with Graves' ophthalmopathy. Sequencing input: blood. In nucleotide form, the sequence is TGCGCCAGCAGCTTGAGGGGCAAAGGTGATGGCTACACCTTC. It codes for CASSLRGKGDGYTF.